This T cell receptor (beta chain) is drawn from a study of blood T cell repertoires in COVID-19 (dated by TCRdb to 2019 to 2021). For the study in its entirety: Samples from collaborators originated in the United States, Italy and Spain and spanned both the acute and convalescent phases of COVID-19. The repertoires were released in a freely available public database meant as a resource for research on the immune response to SARS-CoV-2. The samples were drawn from two sources: the first 160 participants of the ongoing ImmuneRACE study, and 1,200 or so subjects contributed by 6 global collaborators. Where available, HLA class I and class II types were taken from metadata supplied by the sample provider and were not determined by assay-based typing. The dataset comprised deeply sampled blood TCRbeta repertoires from subjects exposed to, actively infected with, or recovered from COVID-19. Nearly every sample came with metadata listing a de-identified subject ID, COVID-19 status, age in years and sex. The prospective study material was composed of cDNA or gDNA derived from T cells, B-cell-depleted T cells, or PBMCs. What the research found in general, with its limitations: The amount of clinical and demographic metadata varied by source and participant and was provided uncurated.

As regards this clone: What this receptor recognizes is not known. No qualities accompany the bases; no much larger clone lies one base away.

TCRbeta CDR3 regions were amplified from genomic DNA by means of the immunoSEQ Assay, a bias-controlled multiplex PCR. As for the original processing: Nucleated cell counts per sample were estimated from amplification of reference gene primers within the assay. To quantify the absolute abundance of each unique TCRbeta CDR3 rearrangement, sequence reads were collapsed and filtered. Productive Simpson clonality was computed per sample as the square root of Simpson's diversity index over productive rearrangements. TCRdb holds this immuneACCESS table with in-frame rearrangements only. Some clones are missing; in checked studies, unresolved V genes explain under half, and the rest has no known cause. V and J calls and clone size are those listed in that table; D and trimming were worked out from the DNA. Present in this sample are about 200,000 clones, around 84% of which were seen just once. About 9.7% of the sample is taken by the ten largest.

V lost 7 bases and J lost 0 bases; the stretch between them is 11 bases long. Spanning cysteine to phenylalanine, the CDR3 consists of 14 amino acids. Of the read, only the CDR3 DNA is kept; its 42 bases are in frame from base 1. Based on the germline V gene (reference sequence), the CDR1 and CDR2 sequences are LNHDA and SQIVND. The collaborating institutions used their own protocols to collect whole blood in K2EDTA tubes. For TCRbeta analysis, collaborators shipped samples in one of three forms: frozen whole blood, isolated PBMCs, or DNA extracted from either of those sample types. This sequence originates from a man aged 45 to 65 with active or convalescent COVID-19. The specimen was peripheral blood. In this chain, TRBV19 is recombined with TRBJ2-3; the D gene assignment is ambiguous. The CDR3 amino acid sequence is: CASKRTSSTDTQYF. At the DNA level, the sequence is TGTGCCAGTAAGCGCACGTCCAGCACAGATACGCAGTATTTT.